The 13 T cell receptor beta chains below all came from one sample that was sequenced in a study of identical twins. MiXCR, run by TCRdb on the 5' RACE reads, gives a single entry per CDR3 protein. This sample has fewer than 550,000 distinct CDR3 sequences, with roughly 13% found just once. These same records also appear under a second study, on yellow fever vaccine responses in identical twins.

Material: CD4+ T cells sorted from blood. The receptors originated from a woman younger than 30 in good health.

This clonotype was seen more than once but under ten times. The chain is built from TRBV5-1 and TRBJ2-2, with D possibly matching TRBD1 (6 bases). Germline-derived CDR1 and CDR2 are SGHRS and YFSETQ. The CDR3 runs to 15 residues. Trimming cost V 3 bases and J 2 bases, with 11 bases left between them. CDR3 bases: TGCGCCAGCAGCTCGGGACAATTTAACACCGGGGAGCTGTTTTTT. It encodes CASSSGQFNTGELFF.

The rearrangement joins TRBV25-1 to TRBJ2-3; either TRBD1 or TRBD2 may fit D (5 bases each). V lost 2 bases and J lost 1, with 13 bases in between. The germline CDR1 and CDR2 sequences are MGHDK and SYGVNS. The CDR3 runs 16 residues. DNA for the CDR3: TGTGCCAGCAGTGAAGAGGTTTTGGGGGGCACAGATACGCAGTATTTT. As protein: CASSEEVLGGTDTQYF.

This clonotype turned up a few times. The chain employs TRBV15 and TRBJ1-6; 7 nucleotides agree with TRBD1. This CDR3 is built from 15 residues. After removal of 5 bases from V and 10 bases from J, the junction contained 11 bases not matched to a gene. Germline CDR1 LNHNV, CDR2 YYDKDF (reference sequence). This CDR3 is CATSPGPRDSSPLHF. The CDR3 nucleotides are TGTGCCACCAGCCCCGGGCCACGGGACAGCTCACCCCTCCACTTT. Complete variable domain (other parts from reference TRBV15 and TRBJ1-6): DAMVIQNPRYQVTQFGKPVTLSCSQTLNHNVMYWYQQKSSQAPKLLFHYYDKDFNNEADTPDNFQSRRPNTSFCFLDIRSPGLGDTAMYLCATSPGPRDSSPLHFGNGTRLTVT.

This clonotype has at least ten counts. The chain links TRBV12-3 or TRBV12-4 to TRBJ2-3, with TRBD1 identical over 12 bases. The CDR3 is 15 residues long. After removal of 6 bases from V and 4 bases from J, the junction contained 5 bases not matched to a gene. The CDR3 loop reads CASSSGTGGSDTQYF. The CDR3 DNA reads TGTGCCAGCAGCTCGGGGACAGGGGGCTCAGATACGCAGTATTTT.

This chain connects TRBV2 to TRBJ2-3; D possibly corresponds to TRBD2 (5 bases). Trimming shortened V by 1 base and J by 6 bases, and 11 bases separated the two germline ends. CDR1 is SNHLY, CDR2 FYNNEI, per germline. There are 14 residues in the CDR3. Here the CDR3 reads CASSEGLSGDTQYF. In DNA, the CDR3 is TGTGCCAGCAGTGAAGGACTATCTGGGGATACGCAGTATTTT.

This clonotype was recorded many times. The rearrangement joins TRBV12-3 or TRBV12-4 to TRBJ2-2; D not resolved. The CDR3 has 16 amino acids. The V end was cut by 5 bases, the J end by 5 bases, with 18 bases between. This chain's CDR3 is CASSPLAVGVTGELFF. The CDR3 region has the DNA TGTGCCAGCAGTCCCTTGGCCGTAGGTGTGACCGGGGAGCTGTTTTTT.

This clonotype appeared many times. The chain couples TRBV5-1 to TRBJ2-7; D is possibly TRBD1 or TRBD2 (5 bases each). Germline V lookup: CDR1 SGHRS, CDR2 YFSETQ. Trimming took off 0 bases at V and 0 bases at J, with 13 bases between the two ends. The CDR3 runs 16 residues. CDR3 sequence reads: CASSLGTRGSSYEQYF. The CDR3 DNA reads TGCGCCAGCAGCTTGGGGACACGGGGTAGCTCCTACGAGCAGTACTTC.

Ten or more counts support this clonotype. V and J are TRBV12-3 or TRBV12-4 and TRBJ1-1; D perhaps matches TRBD1 (6 bases). The CDR3 is 15 amino acids. The germline V and J ends were trimmed by 3 bases and 4 bases, with 15 bases remaining between them. The CDR3 sequence: CASSFQGPRVTEAFF. The CDR3 bases are TGTGCCAGCAGTTTCCAGGGGCCCCGAGTCACTGAAGCTTTCTTT.

There are a few counts of this clonotype. V and J are TRBV3-1 and TRBJ2-5, with TRBD2 matching 9 bases. The germline V gene has CDR1 LGHDT and CDR2 YNNKEL (reference sequence). The CDR3 covers 15 residues. Trimming removed 3 bases from V and 2 bases from J; junction bases left unmatched: 4. The CDR3 spells CASSQTSGAQETQYF. For the CDR3, the DNA is TGTGCCAGCAGCCAGACTAGCGGAGCTCAAGAGACCCAGTACTTC.

This chain joins TRBV25-1 and TRBJ1-2; D not resolved. Per germline, CDR1 MGHDK and CDR2 SYGVNS. Trimming pared 3 bases from V and 5 bases from J, leaving 19 bases between. The CDR3 contains 16 residues. The CDR3 DNA sequence: TGTGCCAGCAGTGACAATTACCTTCGGCCTTCATATGGCTACACCTTC. Protein product: CASSDNYLRPSYGYTF.

This clonotype showed up just a few times. The chain has TRBV6-1 and TRBJ1-2; D gene unclear. Trimming pared 2 bases from V and 5 bases from J, leaving 15 bases between. This CDR3 comprises 15 residues. Germline CDR1 is MNHNS and CDR2 is SASEGT. The CDR3, as DNA: TGTGCCAGCAGTGAAATGATAGGGAGAGAGTATGGCTACACCTTC. The encoded protein is CASSEMIGREYGYTF.

V and J are TRBV3-1 and TRBJ2-2, with TRBD1 as a possible D gene (5 bases). Trimming stripped 0 bases from V and 8 bases from J, with 22 bases between. The CDR3 runs to 18 residues. Germline V lookup: CDR1 LGHDT, CDR2 YNNKEL (reference sequence). The CDR3, as DNA: TGTGCCAGCAGCCAAGATTTCCCCAGGATGGGGCTAGTGGGGGAGCTGTTTTTT. This codes for CASSQDFPRMGLVGELFF.

The sample holds a few counts of this clonotype. The chain joins TRBV27 to TRBJ1-2; TRBD1 aligns across 11 bases. Germline CDR1 and CDR2: MNHEY and SMNVEV (reference sequence). V lost 7 bases to trimming and J lost 4 bases; unmatched junction nucleotides: 5. CDR3 length: 14 amino acids. The CDR3 sequence is CASTRTGGTYGYTF. CDR3 DNA: TGTGCCAGCACCCGGACAGGGGGCACCTATGGCTACACCTTC.